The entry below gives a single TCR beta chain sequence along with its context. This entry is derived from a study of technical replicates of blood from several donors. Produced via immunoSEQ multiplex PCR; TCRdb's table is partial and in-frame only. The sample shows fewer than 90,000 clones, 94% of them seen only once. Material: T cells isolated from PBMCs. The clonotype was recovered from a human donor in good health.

CDR3 residues: CASSPSGSYGYTF. CDR3 bases: TGTGCCAGCTCACCGAGTGGTTCTTATGGCTACACCTTC. The chain combines TRBV18 with TRBJ1-2; no clear D gene. V dropped 3 bases and J dropped 5 bases, with 10 bases sitting between them. The CDR3 sequence is 13 residues long. Germline V gene data show CDR1 as KGHSH and CDR2 as LQKENI. The whole variable domain, filled in from reference TRBV18 and TRBJ1-2, reads NAGVMQNPRHLVRRRGQEARLRCSPMKGHSHVYWYRQLPEEGLKFMVYLQKENIIDESGMPKERFSAEFPKEGPSILRIQQVVRGDSAAYFCASSPSGSYGYTFGSGTRLTVV.